What follows are 14 T cell receptor beta chains derived from one specimen sequenced in a study of CD8+ T cells in alopecia areata. Investigators isolated RNA and reverse transcribed it into cDNA to act as the sequencing template. Libraries were prepared by immunoSEQ multiplex PCR; TCRdb keeps only in-frame clonotypes and omits some of them. Observed in the sample are more than 250,000 clones, none of them singletons. CD4, CD8alpha, NKG2D, NKG2ACE and other markers guided sorting of pooled cutaneous lymph node cells. The sequenced sample consisted of CD4+ T cells sorted from a lymph node. The receptors here all came from a C3H/HeJ mouse with alopecia areata. The strain bears MHC haplotype H2-k.

This clone was detected a few times. Mouse names are used for the genes. The read is 4 residues too short to cover the CDR3 end, so that end is filled in from the germline J gene. The same CDR3 arises from other DNA sequences in this sample as well. V usage is TRBV19 and J usage is TRBJ1-2, with D unclear. V was shortened by 2 bases and J by 0 bases, with 8 bases between the two germline ends. CDR3 length equals 14 residues. The germline CDR1 and CDR2 sequences are FNHDT and SITEND (reference sequence). The CDR3 DNA, read in part, is TGTGCCAGCAGTATTCCAGGTGCAAACTCC. It translates to CASSIPGANS. The full-length CDR3 reads as CASSIPGANSDYTF.

Worth noting for this clone: Genes and germline come from the mouse. With the read ending 4 residues before the CDR3 end, the germline J gene is used to fill in that end. J is TRBJ2-3 and V is TRBV19; D possibly corresponds to TRBD1 (6 bases). V was shortened by 4 bases and J by 0 bases, with 12 bases between the two germline ends. The CDR3 consists of 15 residues. Germline V gene lookup returns CDR1 FNHDT and CDR2 SITEND (reference sequence). CDR3 DNA (partial): TGTGCCAGCAGTCGGACAGCAAATAGTGCAGAA. Residues: CASSRTANSAE. The whole CDR3 protein reads CASSRTANSAETLYF.

On this clone itself: Gene names follow the mouse nomenclature. The CDR3 end falls 4 residues outside the read, so it is completed with the germline J gene. The V call is TRBV19, the J call TRBJ2-2, with TRBD1 identical over 9 bases. With V trimmed by 4 bases and J by 2 bases, 3 bases remained unmatched. The CDR3 sequence is 15 residues long. Germline V gene lookup returns CDR1 FNHDT and CDR2 SITEND (reference sequence). The CDR3 bases that were read are TGTGCCAGCAGTCGGGACAGGGTGAACACCGGG. It translates to CASSRDRVNTG. The full CDR3 sequence reads CASSRDRVNTGQLYF.

As concerns this clone: The genes are named according to mouse. The missing CDR3 end, 4 residues past where the read stops, is filled in from the germline J gene. The rearrangement links TRBV13-2 to TRBJ2-1, with 10 nucleotides matching TRBD2. Germline V gene sequence: CDR1 NNHNN, CDR2 SYGAGS (reference sequence). The CDR3 totals 16 residues. V lost 3 bases, J lost 4 bases, and 7 bases stayed unmatched. The sequenced part of the CDR3 DNA is TGTGCCAGCGGTGGGACTGGGGGCAGGGGTTATGCT. It is translated as CASGGTGGRGYA. The whole CDR3 protein reads CASGGTGGRGYAEQFF.

Details on this clone: Genes and germline come from the mouse. From the germline J gene comes the end of the CDR3, since the read stops 3 residues before it. The chain couples TRBV13-1 to TRBJ1-6; the D is unclear. TRBJ1-6 is an open reading frame whose function is uncertain. Trimming took 1 base from V and 0 from J, leaving 5 bases between them. From germline, CDR1 is NSHNY and CDR2 SYGAGN. There are 15 residues in the CDR3. The chain's CDR3 is CASSDQFSYNSPLYF. The DNA read from the CDR3 is TGTGCCAGCAGTGATCAATTTTCCTATAATTCGCCC.

This clone came up a few times. Gene and germline names: mouse. The CDR3 is cut off 4 residues early in the read; its end comes from the germline J gene. Within the sample, other DNA sequences also encode this same CDR3. V and J are TRBV19 and TRBJ2-3; a possible D gene is TRBD1 (6 bases). V lost 5 bases, J lost 1 base, and 8 bases lay in between. The CDR3 has 13 amino acids. Per the germline V gene, CDR1 is FNHDT and CDR2 is SITEND (reference sequence). Partial CDR3 DNA: TGTGCCAGCAGGAGACAGGGTGCAGAA. It specifies CASRRQGAE. The full CDR3 reads CASRRQGAETLYF.

The sample holds many counts of this clone. The germline and genes are mouse ones. The missing CDR3 end, 4 residues past where the read stops, is filled in from the germline J gene. This same CDR3 is encoded by further DNA sequences in the sample. The chain is built from TRBV13-3 and TRBJ2-3; the D gene is possibly TRBD2 (5 bases). This CDR3 is 14 amino acids long. V was pared by 2 bases and J by 0 bases, with 7 bases between. Germline V gene lookup returns CDR1 NNHDY and CDR2 SYVADS. The CDR3 sequence is CASSEWGSAETLYF. Partial CDR3 DNA: TGTGCCAGCAGTGAGTGGGGTAGTGCAGAA.

This clone has a count of ten or more. Gene names are the mouse ones. The observed sequence ends 4 residues before the CDR3 terminus, with the missing tail filled in from the germline J gene. The sample has other DNA sequences that encode this CDR3 too. The chain uses TRBV13-1 and TRBJ2-2; D is perhaps TRBD1 (5 bases). This CDR3 region has 13 residues. Deletions cut 3 bases from V and 2 bases from J, with 5 bases between. Germline V gene sequence: CDR1 NSHNY, CDR2 SYGAGN. The sequenced part of the CDR3 DNA is TGTGCCAGCAGTGGACAGAACACCGGG. It codes for CASSGQNTG. The entire CDR3 protein is CASSGQNTGQLYF.

This clone was detected a few times. Each gene name is a mouse one. The read ends 4 residues shy of where the CDR3 ends; the end is completed using the germline J gene. The V call is TRBV31, the J call TRBJ2-7, with 8 bases that match TRBD2. The CDR3 consists of 15 residues. The junction had 7 bases not matched to a gene; V was cut back by 0 bases and J by 3 bases. Germline values: CDR1 GKSSPN, CDR2 SITVG. The chain's CDR3 is CAWSLPAGGNYEQYF. The sequenced part of the CDR3 DNA is TGTGCCTGGAGTCTACCCGCTGGGGGGAACTAT.

Only a few counts were recorded for this clone. Mouse gene names and germline throughout. The read gets to within 4 residues of the CDR3 end, and the germline J gene fills in the rest. At the DNA level, this CDR3 is encoded by other sequences in the same sample as well. The genes are TRBV5 and TRBJ2-4, with a tentative D call TRBD1 (5 bases). Germline values: CDR1 LGHNA, CDR2 YNLKQL (reference sequence). The CDR3 has 14 residues. Between the trimmed V and J ends, which lost 1 base and 1 base, there was a span of 6 bases. The CDR3 DNA, read in part, is TGTGCCAGCAGCCAAGGAGGGGGTCAAAAC. Its protein product is CASSQGGGQN. The full CDR3 protein is CASSQGGGQNTLYF.

This clone was observed a handful of times. The listed genes are named as in mouse. Coverage ceases 4 residues before the CDR3 finishes, and the germline J gene fills in the end. The sample has other DNA sequences that encode this CDR3 too. The chain links TRBV13-2 to TRBJ2-2, with TRBD2 as a possible D gene (7 bases). The V end lost 1 base, the J end lost 3 bases, and 10 bases lay between the germline ends. There are 15 residues in the CDR3. Germline CDR1 and CDR2: NNHNN and SYGAGS (reference sequence). CDR3 sequence: CASGDSGGYTGQLYF. The part of the CDR3 DNA that was read is TGTGCCAGCGGTGATTCTGGGGGCTACACCGGG.

As concerns this clone: Mouse names are used for the genes. The read terminates 4 residues before the CDR3 end, so the remaining end is supplied by the germline J gene. The chain uses TRBV5 and TRBJ2-7, with D perhaps matching TRBD2 (5 bases). V lost 2 bases and J 3 bases, leaving 8 bases between the germline ends. This CDR3 region has 13 residues. Germline V gene sequence: CDR1 LGHNA, CDR2 YNLKQL (reference sequence). The part of the CDR3 DNA that was read is TGTGCCAGCAGCCAACCTGGGAACTAT. It translates to CASSQPGNY. The complete CDR3 protein is CASSQPGNYEQYF.

Notes on this clone: Gene names and germline refer to mouse. The CDR3 end falls 4 residues outside the read, so it is completed with the germline J gene. The chain uses TRBV13-2 and TRBJ2-1; 11 bases are a match to TRBD2. Germline-derived CDR1 and CDR2 are NNHNN and SYGAGS (reference sequence). V lost 0 bases, J lost 3 bases, and 5 bases stayed unmatched. This CDR3 has 17 residues. The CDR3 DNA, read in part, is TGTGCCAGCGGTGATGCTACTGGGGGGGCGCCCTATGCT. Its protein is CASGDATGGAPYA. The complete CDR3 reads CASGDATGGAPYAEQFF.

This clone was counted between two and nine times. Mouse gene names and germline throughout. The CDR3 goes on 4 residues after the read ends, and that part is filled in from the germline J gene. The chain combines TRBV13-2 with TRBJ2-3; TRBD2 aligns across 10 bases. The germline CDR1 and CDR2 sequences are NNHNN and SYGAGS (reference sequence). This CDR3 spans 16 amino acids. J gave up 0 bases and V 3 bases, and 4 bases lay outside the gene matches. CDR3 loop: CASGVGTGDSAETLYF. The CDR3 bases that were read are TGTGCCAGCGGTGTCGGGACTGGGGATAGTGCAGAA.